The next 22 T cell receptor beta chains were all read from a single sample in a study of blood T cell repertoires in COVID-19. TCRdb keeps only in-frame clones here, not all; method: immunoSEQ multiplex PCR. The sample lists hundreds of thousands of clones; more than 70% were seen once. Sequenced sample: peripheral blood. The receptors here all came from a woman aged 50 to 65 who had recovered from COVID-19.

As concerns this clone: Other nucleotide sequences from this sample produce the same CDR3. CDR3 protein: CSVETGGNTQYF. CDR3 in DNA: TGCAGCGTTGAGACAGGGGGAAATACGCAGTATTTT. The rearrangement links TRBV29-1 to TRBJ2-3; TRBD1 matches at 9 bases. The length of the CDR3 is 12 residues. The V segment lost 3 bases and the J segment 7 bases; nucleotides outside the gene matches: 2. CDR1 and CDR2 from the germline V gene are SQVTM and ANQGSEA.

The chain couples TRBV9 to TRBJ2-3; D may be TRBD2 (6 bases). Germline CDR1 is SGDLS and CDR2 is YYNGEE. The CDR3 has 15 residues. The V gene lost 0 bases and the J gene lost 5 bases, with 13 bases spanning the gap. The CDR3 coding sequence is TGTGCCAGCAGCGTAGCTTGGGGGGTGGGAGATACGCAGTATTTT. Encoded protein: CASSVAWGVGDTQYF.

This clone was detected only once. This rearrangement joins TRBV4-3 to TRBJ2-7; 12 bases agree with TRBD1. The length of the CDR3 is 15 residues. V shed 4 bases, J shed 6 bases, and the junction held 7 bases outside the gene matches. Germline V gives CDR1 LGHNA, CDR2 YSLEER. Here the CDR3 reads CASSPTGTGGAEQYF. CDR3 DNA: TGCGCCAGCAGCCCGACCGGGACAGGGGGCGCCGAGCAGTACTTC.

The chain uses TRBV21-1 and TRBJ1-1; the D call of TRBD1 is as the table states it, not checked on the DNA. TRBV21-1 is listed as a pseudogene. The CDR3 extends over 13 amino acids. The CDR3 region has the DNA TGTGCCAGCAGCAAAGCTACAGGGGCCGAAGCTTTCTTT. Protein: CASSKATGAEAFF.

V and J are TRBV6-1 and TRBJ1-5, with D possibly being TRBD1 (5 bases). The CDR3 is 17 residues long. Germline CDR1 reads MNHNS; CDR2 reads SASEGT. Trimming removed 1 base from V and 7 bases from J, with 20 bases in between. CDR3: CASSEGGNPGGWQPQHF. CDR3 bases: TGTGCCAGCAGTGAAGGAGGAAACCCGGGGGGATGGCAGCCCCAGCATTTT.

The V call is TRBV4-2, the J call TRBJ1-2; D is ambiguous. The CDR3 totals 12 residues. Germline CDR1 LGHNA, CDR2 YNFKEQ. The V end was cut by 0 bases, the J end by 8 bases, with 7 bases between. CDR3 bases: TGTGCCAGCAGCCAAGAGAGGTACGGCTACACCTTC. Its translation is CASSQERYGYTF.

Written as DNA, the CDR3 is TGTGCCAGCAGCCGCCAGAGTGGGGCCGGCACTGAAGCTTTCTTT. Translating it yields CASSRQSGAGTEAFF. The chain combines TRBV6-5 with TRBJ1-1; possibly TRBD1 for D (5 bases). Germline V gene lookup returns CDR1 MNHEY and CDR2 SVGAGI. CDR3 length equals 15 residues. V lost 6 bases and J 4 bases, leaving 18 bases between the germline ends.

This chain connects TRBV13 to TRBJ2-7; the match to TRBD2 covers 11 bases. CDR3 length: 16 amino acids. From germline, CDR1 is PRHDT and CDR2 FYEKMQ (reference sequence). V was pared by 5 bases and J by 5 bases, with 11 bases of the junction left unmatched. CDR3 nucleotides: TGTGCCAGCAGCACCGACTCTAGCGGGGGGATCAACGAGCAGTACTTC. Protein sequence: CASSTDSSGGINEQYF. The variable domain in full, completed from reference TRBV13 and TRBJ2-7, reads AAGVIQSPRHLIKEKRETATLKCYPIPRHDTVYWYQQGPGQDPQFLISFYEKMQSDKGSIPDRFSAQQFSDYHSELNMSSLELGDSALYFCASSTDSSGGINEQYFGPGTRLTVT.

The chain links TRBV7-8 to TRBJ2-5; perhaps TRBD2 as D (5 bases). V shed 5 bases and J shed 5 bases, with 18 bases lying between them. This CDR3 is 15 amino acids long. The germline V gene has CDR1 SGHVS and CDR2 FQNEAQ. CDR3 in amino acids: CASSPNNAGRETQYF. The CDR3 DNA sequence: TGTGCCAGCAGCCCAAATAATGCGGGTCGGGAGACCCAGTACTTC.

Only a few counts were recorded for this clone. The CDR3 DNA is TGTGCCAGCAGCCAAGTTCTTAGCAATCAGCCCCAGCATTTT. Residues: CASSQVLSNQPQHF. This sequence joins TRBV4-2 and TRBJ1-5; D is undetermined. Germline loops: CDR1 LGHNA, CDR2 YNFKEQ. The CDR3 loop spans 14 amino acids. Trimming shortened V by 1 base and J by 0 bases, and 4 bases separated the two germline ends.

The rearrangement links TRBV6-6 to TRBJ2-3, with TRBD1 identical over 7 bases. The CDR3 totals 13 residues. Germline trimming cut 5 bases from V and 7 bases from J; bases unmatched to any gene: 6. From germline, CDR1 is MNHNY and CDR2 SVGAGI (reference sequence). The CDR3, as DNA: TGTGCCAGCAGTCCTACAGGGGTCCATACGCAGTATTTT. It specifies CASSPTGVHTQYF.

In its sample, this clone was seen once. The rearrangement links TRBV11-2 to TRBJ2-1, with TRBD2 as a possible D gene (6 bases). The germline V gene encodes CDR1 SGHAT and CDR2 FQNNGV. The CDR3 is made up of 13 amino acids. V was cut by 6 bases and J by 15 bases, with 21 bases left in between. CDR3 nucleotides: TGTGCCAGCAGGAAAGGTGACGGAGGGATCCCGTTCTTC. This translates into CASRKGDGGIPFF.

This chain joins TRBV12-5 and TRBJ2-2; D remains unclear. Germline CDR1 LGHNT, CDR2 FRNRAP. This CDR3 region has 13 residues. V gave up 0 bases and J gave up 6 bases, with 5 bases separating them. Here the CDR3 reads CASGLVPAGELFF. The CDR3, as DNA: TGTGCTAGTGGTTTGGTTCCCGCCGGGGAGCTGTTTTTT.

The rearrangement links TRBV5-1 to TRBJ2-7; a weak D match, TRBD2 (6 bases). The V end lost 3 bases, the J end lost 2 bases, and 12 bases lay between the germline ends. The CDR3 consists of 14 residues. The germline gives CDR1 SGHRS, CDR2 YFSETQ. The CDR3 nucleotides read TGCGCCAGCAGCTCCCGGACTACCACCTACGAGCAGTACTTC. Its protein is CASSSRTTTYEQYF.

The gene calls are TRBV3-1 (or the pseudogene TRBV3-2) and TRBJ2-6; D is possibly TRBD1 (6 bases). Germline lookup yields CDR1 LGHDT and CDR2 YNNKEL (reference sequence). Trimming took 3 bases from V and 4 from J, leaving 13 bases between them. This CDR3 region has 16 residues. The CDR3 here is CASSQVLGAGANVLTF. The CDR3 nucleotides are TGTGCCAGCAGCCAGGTGTTGGGGGCCGGGGCCAACGTCCTGACTTTC.

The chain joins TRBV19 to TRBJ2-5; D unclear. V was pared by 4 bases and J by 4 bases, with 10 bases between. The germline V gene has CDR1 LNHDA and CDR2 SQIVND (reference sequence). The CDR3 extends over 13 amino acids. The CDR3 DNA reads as TGTGCCAGTAGTACAGGAAAGGCAGAGACCCAGTACTTC. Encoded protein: CASSTGKAETQYF.

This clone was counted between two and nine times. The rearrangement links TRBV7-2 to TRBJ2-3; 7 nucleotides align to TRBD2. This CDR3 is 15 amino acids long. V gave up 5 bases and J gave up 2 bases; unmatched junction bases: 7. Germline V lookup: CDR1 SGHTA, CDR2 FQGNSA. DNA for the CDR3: TGTGCCAGCAGCCCCTCCGGGGGGAACACAGATACGCAGTATTTT. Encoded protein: CASSPSGGNTDTQYF.

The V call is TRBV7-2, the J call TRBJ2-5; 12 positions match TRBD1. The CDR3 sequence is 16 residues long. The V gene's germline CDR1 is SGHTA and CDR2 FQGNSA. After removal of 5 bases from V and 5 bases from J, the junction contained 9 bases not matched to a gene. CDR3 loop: CASSPGGTGGRETQYF. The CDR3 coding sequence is TGTGCCAGCAGCCCCGGAGGGACAGGGGGCCGGGAGACCCAGTACTTC.

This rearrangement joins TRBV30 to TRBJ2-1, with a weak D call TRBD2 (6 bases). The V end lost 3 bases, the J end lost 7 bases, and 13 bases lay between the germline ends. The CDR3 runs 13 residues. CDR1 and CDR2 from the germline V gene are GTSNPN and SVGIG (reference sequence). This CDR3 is CAWRRGSVNEQFF. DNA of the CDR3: TGTGCCTGGAGGCGGGGATCAGTTAATGAGCAGTTCTTC.

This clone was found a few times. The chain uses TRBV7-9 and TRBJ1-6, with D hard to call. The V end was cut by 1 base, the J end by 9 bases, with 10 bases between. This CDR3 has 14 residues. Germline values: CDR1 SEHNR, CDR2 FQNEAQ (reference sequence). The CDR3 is CASSLGGNGSPLHF. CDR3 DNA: TGTGCCAGCAGCTTAGGCGGAAACGGTTCACCCCTCCACTTT.

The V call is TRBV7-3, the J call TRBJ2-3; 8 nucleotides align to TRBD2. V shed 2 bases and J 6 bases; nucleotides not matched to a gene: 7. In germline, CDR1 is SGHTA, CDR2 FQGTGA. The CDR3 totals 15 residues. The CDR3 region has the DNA TGTGCCAGCAGCTTACTCGCGGGAGGCCCGGATACGCAGTATTTT. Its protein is CASSLLAGGPDTQYF.

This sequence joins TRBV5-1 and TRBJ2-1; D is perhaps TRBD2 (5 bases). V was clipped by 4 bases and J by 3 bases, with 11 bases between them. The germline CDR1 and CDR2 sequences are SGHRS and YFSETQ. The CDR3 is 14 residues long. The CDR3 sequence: CASSLDGGYNEQFF. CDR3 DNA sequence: TGCGCCAGCAGCCTAGATGGAGGCTACAATGAGCAGTTCTTC. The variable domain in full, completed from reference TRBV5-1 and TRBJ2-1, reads KAGVTQTPRYLIKTRGQQVTLSCSPISGHRSVSWYQQTPGQGLQFLFEYFSETQRNKGNFPGRFSGRQFSNSRSEMNVSTLELGDSALYLCASSLDGGYNEQFFGPGTRLTVL.